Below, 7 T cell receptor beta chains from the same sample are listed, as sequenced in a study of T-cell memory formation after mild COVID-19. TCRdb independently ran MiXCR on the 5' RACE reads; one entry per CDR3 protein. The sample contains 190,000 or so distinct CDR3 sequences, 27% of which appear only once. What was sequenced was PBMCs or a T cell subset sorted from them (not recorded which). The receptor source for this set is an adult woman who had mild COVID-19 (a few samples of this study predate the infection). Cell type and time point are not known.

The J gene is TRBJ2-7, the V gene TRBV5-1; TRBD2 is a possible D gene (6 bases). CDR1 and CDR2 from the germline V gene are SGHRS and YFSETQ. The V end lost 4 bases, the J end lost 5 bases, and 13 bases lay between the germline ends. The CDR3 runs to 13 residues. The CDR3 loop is CASSGGGLDEQYF. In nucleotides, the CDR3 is TGCGCCAGCAGCGGTGGAGGGTTGGACGAGCAGTACTTC. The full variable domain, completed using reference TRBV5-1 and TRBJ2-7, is KAGVTQTPRYLIKTRGQQVTLSCSPISGHRSVSWYQQTPGQGLQFLFEYFSETQRNKGNFPGRFSGRQFSNSRSEMNVSTLELGDSALYLCASSGGGLDEQYFGPGTRLTVT.

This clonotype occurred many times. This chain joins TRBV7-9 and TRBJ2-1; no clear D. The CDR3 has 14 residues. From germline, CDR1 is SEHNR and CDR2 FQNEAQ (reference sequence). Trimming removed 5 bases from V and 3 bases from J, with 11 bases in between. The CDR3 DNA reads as TGTGCCAGCAGCGCCCCAATCGGCTACAATGAGCAGTTCTTC. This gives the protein CASSAPIGYNEQFF.

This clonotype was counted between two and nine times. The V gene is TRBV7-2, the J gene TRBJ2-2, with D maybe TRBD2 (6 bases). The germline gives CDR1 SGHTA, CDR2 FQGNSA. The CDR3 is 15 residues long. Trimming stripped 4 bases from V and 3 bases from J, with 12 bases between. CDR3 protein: CASSSGLLYTGELFF. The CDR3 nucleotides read TGTGCCAGCAGCTCGGGACTCCTATACACCGGGGAGCTGTTTTTT.

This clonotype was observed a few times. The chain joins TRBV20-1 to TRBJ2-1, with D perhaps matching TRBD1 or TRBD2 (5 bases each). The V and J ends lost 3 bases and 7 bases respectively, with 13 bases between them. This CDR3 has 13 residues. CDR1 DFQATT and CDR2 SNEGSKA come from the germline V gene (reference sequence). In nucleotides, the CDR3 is TGCAGTGCTAGTCGGGGCCGGATGAATGAGCAGTTCTTC. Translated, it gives CSASRGRMNEQFF.

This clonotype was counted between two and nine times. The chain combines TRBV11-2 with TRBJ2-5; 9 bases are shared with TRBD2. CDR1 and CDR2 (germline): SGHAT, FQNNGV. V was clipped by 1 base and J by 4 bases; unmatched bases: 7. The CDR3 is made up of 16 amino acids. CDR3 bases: TGTGCCAGCAGCTTAGTATTTGCGGGAGGGGGAGAGACCCAGTACTTC. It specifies CASSLVFAGGGETQYF.

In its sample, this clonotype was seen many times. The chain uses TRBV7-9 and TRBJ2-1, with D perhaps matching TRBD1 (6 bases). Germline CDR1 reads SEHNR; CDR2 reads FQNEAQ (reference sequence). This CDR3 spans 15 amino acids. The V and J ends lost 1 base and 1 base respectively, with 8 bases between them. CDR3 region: CASSLGGLSYNEQFF. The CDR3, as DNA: TGTGCCAGCAGCTTAGGGGGGCTTTCCTACAATGAGCAGTTCTTC.

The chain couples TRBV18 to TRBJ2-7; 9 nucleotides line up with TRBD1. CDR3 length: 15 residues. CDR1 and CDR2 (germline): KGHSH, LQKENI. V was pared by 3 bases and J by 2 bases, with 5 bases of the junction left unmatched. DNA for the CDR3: TGTGCCAGCTCACCCCGGACAGGGGACCCCTACGAGCAGTACTTC. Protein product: CASSPRTGDPYEQYF.